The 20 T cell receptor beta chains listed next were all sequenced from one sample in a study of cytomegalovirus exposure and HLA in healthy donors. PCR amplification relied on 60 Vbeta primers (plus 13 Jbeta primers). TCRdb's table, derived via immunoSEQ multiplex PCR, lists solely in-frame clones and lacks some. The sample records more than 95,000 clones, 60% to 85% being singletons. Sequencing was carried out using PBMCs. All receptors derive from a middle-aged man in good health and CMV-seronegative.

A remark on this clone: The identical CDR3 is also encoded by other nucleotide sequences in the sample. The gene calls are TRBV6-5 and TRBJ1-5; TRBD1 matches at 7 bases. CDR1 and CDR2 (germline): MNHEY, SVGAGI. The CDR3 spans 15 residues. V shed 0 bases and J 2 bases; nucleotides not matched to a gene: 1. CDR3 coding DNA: TGTGCCAGCAGTTACTCCGGACAGGGCAATCAGCCCCAGCATTTT. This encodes CASSYSGQGNQPQHF.

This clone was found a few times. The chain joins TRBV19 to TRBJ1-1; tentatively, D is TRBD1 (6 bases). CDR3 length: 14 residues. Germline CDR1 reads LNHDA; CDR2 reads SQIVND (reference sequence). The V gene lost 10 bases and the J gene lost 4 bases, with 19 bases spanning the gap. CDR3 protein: CATITAGVLTEAFF. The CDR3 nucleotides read TGTGCCACCATTACGGCAGGGGTGCTCACTGAAGCTTTCTTT.

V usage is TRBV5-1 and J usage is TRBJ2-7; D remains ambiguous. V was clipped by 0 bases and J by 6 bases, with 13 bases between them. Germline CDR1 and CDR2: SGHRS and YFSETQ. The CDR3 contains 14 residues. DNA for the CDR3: TGCGCCAGCAGCTTGGGTCAGTCCCGGAGCGAGCAGTACTTC. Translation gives CASSLGQSRSEQYF.

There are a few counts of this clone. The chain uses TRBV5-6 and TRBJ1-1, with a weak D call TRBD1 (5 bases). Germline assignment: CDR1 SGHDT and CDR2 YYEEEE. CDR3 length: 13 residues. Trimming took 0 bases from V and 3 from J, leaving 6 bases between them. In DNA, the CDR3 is TGTGCCAGCAGCTTGGGACAGTACACTGAAGCTTTCTTT. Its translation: CASSLGQYTEAFF.

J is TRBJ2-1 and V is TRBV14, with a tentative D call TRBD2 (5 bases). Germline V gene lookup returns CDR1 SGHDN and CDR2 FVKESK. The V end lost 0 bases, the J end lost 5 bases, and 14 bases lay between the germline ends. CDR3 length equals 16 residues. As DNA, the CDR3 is TGTGCCAGCAGCCAAGATTCACGACTATCCCACAATGAGCAGTTCTTC. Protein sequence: CASSQDSRLSHNEQFF. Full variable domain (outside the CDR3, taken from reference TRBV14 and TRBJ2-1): EAGVTQFPSHSVIEKGQTVTLRCDPISGHDNLYWYRRVMGKEIKFLLHFVKESKQDESGMPNNRFLAERTGGTYSTLKVQPAELEDSGVYFCASSQDSRLSHNEQFFGPGTRLTVL.

In nucleotides, the CDR3 is TGCGCCAGCAGCCAAGCTCAACTAGCGGCTAGCACAGATACGCAGTATTTT. Amino acid sequence: CASSQAQLAASTDTQYF. The chain combines TRBV4-1 with TRBJ2-3; TRBD2 matches at 8 bases. Trimming removed 1 base from V and 0 bases from J; junction bases left unmatched: 6. Looked up from germline, CDR1 is MGHRA and CDR2 is YSYEKL. The CDR3 totals 17 residues.

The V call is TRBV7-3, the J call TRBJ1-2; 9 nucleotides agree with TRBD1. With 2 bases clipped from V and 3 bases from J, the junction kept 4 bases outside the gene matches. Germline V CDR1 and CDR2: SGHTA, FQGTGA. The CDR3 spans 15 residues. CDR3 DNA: TGTGCCAGCAGCTTAGAGGGACAGGGATACTATGGCTACACCTTC. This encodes CASSLEGQGYYGYTF.

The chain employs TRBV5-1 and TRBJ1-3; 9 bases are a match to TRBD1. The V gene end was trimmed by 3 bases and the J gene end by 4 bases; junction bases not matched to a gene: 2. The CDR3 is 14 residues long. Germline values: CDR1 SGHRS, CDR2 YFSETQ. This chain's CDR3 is CASSSGQGGNTIYF. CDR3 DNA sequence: TGCGCCAGCAGCTCGGGACAGGGCGGAAACACCATATATTTT.

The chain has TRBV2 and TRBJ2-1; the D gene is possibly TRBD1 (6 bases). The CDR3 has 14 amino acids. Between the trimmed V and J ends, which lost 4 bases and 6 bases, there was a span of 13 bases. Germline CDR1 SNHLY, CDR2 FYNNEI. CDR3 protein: CASSVGYRANEQFF. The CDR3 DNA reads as TGTGCCAGCAGTGTGGGGTACAGGGCCAATGAGCAGTTCTTC.

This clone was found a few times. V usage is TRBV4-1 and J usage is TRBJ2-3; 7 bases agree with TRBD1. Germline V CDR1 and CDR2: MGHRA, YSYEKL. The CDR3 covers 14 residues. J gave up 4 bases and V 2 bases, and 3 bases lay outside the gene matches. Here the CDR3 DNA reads TGCGCCAGCAGCCAAATAAGGGGGCCAGATACGCAGTATTTT. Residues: CASSQIRGPDTQYF.

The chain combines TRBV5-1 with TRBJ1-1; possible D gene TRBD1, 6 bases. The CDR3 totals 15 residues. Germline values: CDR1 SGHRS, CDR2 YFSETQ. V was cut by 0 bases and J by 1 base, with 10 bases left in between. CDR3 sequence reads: CASSLVAGANTEAFF. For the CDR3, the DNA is TGCGCCAGCAGCTTGGTCGCGGGGGCGAACACTGAAGCTTTCTTT.

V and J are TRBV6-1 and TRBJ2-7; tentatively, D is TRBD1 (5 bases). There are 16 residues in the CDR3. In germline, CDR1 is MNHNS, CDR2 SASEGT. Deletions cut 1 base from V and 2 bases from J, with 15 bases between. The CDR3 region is CASSEGWSGIPYEQYF. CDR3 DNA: TGTGCCAGCAGTGAAGGATGGTCAGGGATTCCCTACGAGCAGTACTTC.

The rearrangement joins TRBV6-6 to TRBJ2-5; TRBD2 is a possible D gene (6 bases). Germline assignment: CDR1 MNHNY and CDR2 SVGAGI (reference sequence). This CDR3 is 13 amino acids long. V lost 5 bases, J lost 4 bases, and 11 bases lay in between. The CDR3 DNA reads TGTGCCAGCAGTCTGGGGGGTGGAGAGACCCAGTACTTC. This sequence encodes CASSLGGGETQYF.

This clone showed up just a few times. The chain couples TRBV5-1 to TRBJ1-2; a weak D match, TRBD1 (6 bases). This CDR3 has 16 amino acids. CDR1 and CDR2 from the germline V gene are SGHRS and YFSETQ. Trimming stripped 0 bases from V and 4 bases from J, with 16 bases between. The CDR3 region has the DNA TGCGCCAGCAGCTTGGTGGTGGGACAAAGGAGCTATGGCTACACCTTC. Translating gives CASSLVVGQRSYGYTF. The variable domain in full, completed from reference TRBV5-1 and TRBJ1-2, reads KAGVTQTPRYLIKTRGQQVTLSCSPISGHRSVSWYQQTPGQGLQFLFEYFSETQRNKGNFPGRFSGRQFSNSRSEMNVSTLELGDSALYLCASSLVVGQRSYGYTFGSGTRLTVV.

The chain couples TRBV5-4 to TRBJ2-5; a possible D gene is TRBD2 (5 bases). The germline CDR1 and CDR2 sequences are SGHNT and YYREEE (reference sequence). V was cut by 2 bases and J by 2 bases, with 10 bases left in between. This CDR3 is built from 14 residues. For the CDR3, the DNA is TGTGCCAGCAGCTTAGGAAGCGGTCAAGAGACCCAGTACTTC. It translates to CASSLGSGQETQYF.

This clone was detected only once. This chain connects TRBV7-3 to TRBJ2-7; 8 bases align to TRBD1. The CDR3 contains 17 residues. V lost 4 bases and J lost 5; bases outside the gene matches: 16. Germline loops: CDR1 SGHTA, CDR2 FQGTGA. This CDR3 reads CASSSPIGRGRSHEQYF. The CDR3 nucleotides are TGTGCCAGCAGCTCCCCAATTGGCAGGGGGCGCAGTCACGAGCAGTACTTC. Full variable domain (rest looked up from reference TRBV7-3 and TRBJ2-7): GAGVSQTPSNKVTEKGKYVELRCDPISGHTALYWYRQSLGQGPEFLIYFQGTGAADDSGLPNDRFFAVRPEGSVSTLKIQRTERGDSAVYLCASSSPIGRGRSHEQYFGPGTRLTVT.

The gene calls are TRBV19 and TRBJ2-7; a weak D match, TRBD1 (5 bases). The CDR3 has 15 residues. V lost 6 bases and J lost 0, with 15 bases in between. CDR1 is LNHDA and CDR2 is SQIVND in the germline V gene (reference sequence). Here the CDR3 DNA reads TGTGCCAGTAGGCCCAGGGTTGGCGGCTCCTACGAGCAGTACTTC. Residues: CASRPRVGGSYEQYF.

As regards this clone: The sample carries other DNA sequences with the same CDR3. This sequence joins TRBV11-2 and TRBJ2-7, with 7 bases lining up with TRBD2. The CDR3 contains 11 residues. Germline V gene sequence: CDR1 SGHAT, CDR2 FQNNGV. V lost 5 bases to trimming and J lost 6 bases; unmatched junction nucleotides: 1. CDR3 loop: CASSPGGEQYF. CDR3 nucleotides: TGTGCCAGCAGCCCGGGAGGCGAGCAGTACTTC. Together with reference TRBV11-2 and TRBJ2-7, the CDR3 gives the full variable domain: EAGVAQSPRYKIIEKRQSVAFWCNPISGHATLYWYQQILGQGPKLLIQFQNNGVVDDSQLPKDRFSAERLKGVDSTLKIQPAKLEDSAVYLCASSPGGEQYFGPGTRLTVT.

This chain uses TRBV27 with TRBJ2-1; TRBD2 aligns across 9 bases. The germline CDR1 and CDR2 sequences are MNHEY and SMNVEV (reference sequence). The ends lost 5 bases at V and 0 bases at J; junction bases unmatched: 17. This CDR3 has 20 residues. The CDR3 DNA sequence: TGTGCCAGCAGTCCTCACCCACTAGCGGGTATAACGAGCTCCTACAATGAGCAGTTCTTC. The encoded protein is CASSPHPLAGITSSYNEQFF.

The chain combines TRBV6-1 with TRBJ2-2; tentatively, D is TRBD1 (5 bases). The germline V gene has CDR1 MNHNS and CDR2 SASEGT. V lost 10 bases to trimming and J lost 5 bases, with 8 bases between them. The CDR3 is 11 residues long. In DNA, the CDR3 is TGTGCCACCACAGGAACCGGGGAGCTGTTTTTT. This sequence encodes CATTGTGELFF.